Included here is one T cell receptor beta chain sequence, with context. TCRdb keeps only in-frame clones here, not all; method: immunoSEQ multiplex PCR. The sample consists of around 68,000 clones, 79% of them appearing once. This record belongs to a study of blood T cell repertoires in COVID-19. V trimming: 4 bases; J trimming: 4 bases; junction bases outside the gene matches: 11. This CDR3 comprises 16 residues. The germline gives CDR1 MNHNY, CDR2 SVGAGI (reference sequence). V is TRBV6-6 and J is TRBJ2-5; 8 bases match TRBD2. Sequences were obtained from peripheral blood. The origin of this receptor is a woman between 50 and 59 years old with acute or convalescent COVID-19. For the CDR3, the DNA is TGTGCCAGCAGTTTTCTCGGGGGGGGCCTTCCAGAGACCCAGTACTTC. It is translated as CASSFLGGGLPETQYF.